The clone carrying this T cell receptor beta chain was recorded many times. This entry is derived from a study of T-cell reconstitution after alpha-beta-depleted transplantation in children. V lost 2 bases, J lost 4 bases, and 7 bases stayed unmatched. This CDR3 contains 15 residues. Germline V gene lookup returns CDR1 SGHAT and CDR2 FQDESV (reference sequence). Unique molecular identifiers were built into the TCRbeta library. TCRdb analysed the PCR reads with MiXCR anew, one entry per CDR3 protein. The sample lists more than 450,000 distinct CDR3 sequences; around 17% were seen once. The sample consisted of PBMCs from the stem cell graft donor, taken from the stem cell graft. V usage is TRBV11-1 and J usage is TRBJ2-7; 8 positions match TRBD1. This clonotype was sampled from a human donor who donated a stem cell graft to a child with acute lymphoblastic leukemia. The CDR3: CASSLTGGWRYEQYF. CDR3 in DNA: TGTGCCAGCAGCTTAACAGGGGGTTGGAGGTACGAGCAGTACTTC.